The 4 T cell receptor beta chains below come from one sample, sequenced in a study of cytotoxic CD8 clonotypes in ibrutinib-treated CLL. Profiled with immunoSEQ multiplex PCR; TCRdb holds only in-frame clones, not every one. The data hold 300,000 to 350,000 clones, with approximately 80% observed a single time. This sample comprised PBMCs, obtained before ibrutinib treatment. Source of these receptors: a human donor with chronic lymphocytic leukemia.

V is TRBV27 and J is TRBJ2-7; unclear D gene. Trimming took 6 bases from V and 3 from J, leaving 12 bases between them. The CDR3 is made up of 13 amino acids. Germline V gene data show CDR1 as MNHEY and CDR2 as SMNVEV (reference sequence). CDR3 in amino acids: CASRPGRHYEQYF. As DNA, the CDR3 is TGTGCCAGCAGGCCGGGTCGCCACTACGAGCAGTACTTC.

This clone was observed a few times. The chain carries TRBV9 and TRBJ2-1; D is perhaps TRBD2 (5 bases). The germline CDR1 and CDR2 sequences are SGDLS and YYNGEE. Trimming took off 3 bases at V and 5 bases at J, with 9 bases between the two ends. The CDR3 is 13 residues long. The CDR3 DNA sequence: TGTGCCAGCAGCGGACTACTTGACAATGAGCAGTTCTTC. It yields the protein CASSGLLDNEQFF.

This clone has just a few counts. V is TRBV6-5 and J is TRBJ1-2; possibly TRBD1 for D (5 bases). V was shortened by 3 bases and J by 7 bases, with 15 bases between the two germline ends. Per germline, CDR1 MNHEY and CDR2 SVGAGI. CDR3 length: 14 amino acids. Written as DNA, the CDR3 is TGTGCCAGCAGTTATGCAGGGAGTCTCCTTGGCTACACCTTC. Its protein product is CASSYAGSLLGYTF.

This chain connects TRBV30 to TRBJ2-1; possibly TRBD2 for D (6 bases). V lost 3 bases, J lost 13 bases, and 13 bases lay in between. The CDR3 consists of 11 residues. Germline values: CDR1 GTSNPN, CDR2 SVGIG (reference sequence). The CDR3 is CAWSAREHQFF. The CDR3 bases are TGTGCCTGGAGCGCCCGGGAGCATCAGTTCTTC.